These T cell receptor beta chains were read from a single sample in a study of T cells in Graves' hyperthyroidism and ophthalmopathy. TCRdb reanalysed the multiplex PCR reads using MiXCR and keeps one entry per CDR3 protein. The table shows about 420,000 distinct CDR3 sequences, with about 15% occurring only once. What was sequenced was blood. The receptors were gathered from a woman under 30 with Graves' hyperthyroidism. CDR3s leave out the opening cysteine and the closing phenylalanine or tryptophan.

v_call,cdr3_aa
TRBV19,ASSILATYEQY
TRBV24-1,ATRGGGGTEAF
TRBV7-3,ASSLMAGYSYEQY
TRBV7-2,ASSLVNPRSYNEQF
TRBV11-2,ASSLAQRVWTQY
TRBV7-3,ASSLPQGFGYT
TRBV7-9,ASSLVSGGEQY
TRBV11-2,ASSSRTSGSTDTQY
TRBV15,ATSRDARAGYEQY
TRBV6-1,ASSLGDSSGNTIY
TRBV7-2,ASSFMSGEYEQY
TRBV7-8,ASSLTSGGHSYEQY
TRBV27,ASSLRWGGGGGFYGYT
TRBV3-1,ASSQDGGAEQY
TRBV2,ASSSGTRNTEAF
TRBV18,ASSPGDRAMNTEAF
TRBV2,ASKMASVYNEQF
TRBV12-3/TRBV12-4,ASSLLRNPNTEAF
TRBV19,ASGDSTTNEKLF
TRBV20-1,SATRTSGGLSGELF
TRBV19,ASRGAVDRAGTGANVLT
TRBV29-1,SVERTSGRGDTQY
TRBV12-3/TRBV12-4,ASSTTRTSGRGNEQF
TRBV29-1,TTWDRGYNEQF
TRBV5-5,ASSSSDRSNEKLF
TRBV6-4,ASSKTQGTTGELF
TRBV6-1,ATMTGFGNTIY
TRBV5-1,ASSSRDFNTGELF
TRBV24-1,ATSDPGLAGEDTQY
TRBV3-1,ASSQDGRPYGYT
TRBV30,AWSRRGSYEQY
TRBV30,AWKQGHSGANVLT
TRBV11-2,ASMTGGSKVSGANVLT
TRBV29-1,SVGQGLTNSGANVLT
TRBV28,ASSRRTGARRGGLGANVLT
TRBV6-1,ASREPRGGTDTQY
TRBV29-1,SVPQTGTYGYT